The TCR beta chain described here comes from a study of blood T cell repertoires in COVID-19. Study-level information: The United States, Italy and Spain supplied acute and convalescent COVID-19 samples. Sample material is recorded as cDNA or gDNA derived from T cells, B-cell-depleted T cells, or PBMCs.

Original analysis: Nucleated cell counts were estimated from reference gene primer amplification. Assay: immunoSEQ multiplex PCR; the TCRdb copy retains only in-frame clones and omits some. D and trimming come from the DNA, and the V and J calls and clone size come from that table. The data contain 250,000 to 350,000 clones, approximately 89% of them singletons. Germline CDR1 and CDR2: LNHNV and YYDKDF (reference sequence). V dropped 3 bases and J dropped 0; count of bases not matched to a gene: 11. This CDR3 is 18 amino acids long. This clone was detected many times. The rearrangement links TRBV15 to TRBJ1-3; 7 nucleotides agree with TRBD1. The origin of this receptor is a woman aged 30 to 39 who had recovered from COVID-19. The specimen was peripheral blood. CDR3 loop: CATSSQWDSIISGNTIYF. The CDR3 nucleotides read TGTGCCACCAGCAGCCAATGGGACAGTATTATCTCTGGAAACACCATATATTTT.